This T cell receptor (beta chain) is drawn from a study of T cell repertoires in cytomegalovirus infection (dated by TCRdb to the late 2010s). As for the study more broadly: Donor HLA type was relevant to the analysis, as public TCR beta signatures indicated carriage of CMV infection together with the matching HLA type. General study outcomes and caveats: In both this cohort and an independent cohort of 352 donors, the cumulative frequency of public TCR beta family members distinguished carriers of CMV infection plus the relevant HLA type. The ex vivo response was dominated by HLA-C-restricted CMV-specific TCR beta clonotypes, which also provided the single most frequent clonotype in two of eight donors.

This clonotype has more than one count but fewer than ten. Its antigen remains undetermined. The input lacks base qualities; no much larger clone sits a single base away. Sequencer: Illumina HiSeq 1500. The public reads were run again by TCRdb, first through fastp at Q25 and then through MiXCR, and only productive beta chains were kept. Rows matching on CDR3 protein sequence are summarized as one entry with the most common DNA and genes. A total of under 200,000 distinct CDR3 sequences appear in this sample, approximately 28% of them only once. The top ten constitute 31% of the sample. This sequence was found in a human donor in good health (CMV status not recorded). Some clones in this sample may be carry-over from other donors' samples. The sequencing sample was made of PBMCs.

At the DNA level, the sequence is TGTGCCAGTGTGAAAAGCGGGGGCTACGAGCAGTACTTC. Translated, it reads CASVKSGGYEQYF. The chain is encoded by TRBV12-3 or TRBV12-4 joined to TRBJ2-7, with TRBD2 identical over 8 junction bases. At the junction V is shortened by 9 bases and J by 3 bases; bases outside the gene matches: 7. The CDR3 sequence holds 13 residues, the cysteine and phenylalanine included. Of the read, only the CDR3 DNA is kept; its 39 bases are in frame from base 1.